The entry below describes one T cell receptor beta chain. This CDR3 region has 16 residues. Trimming stripped 0 bases from V and 6 bases from J, with 15 bases between. Germline lookup yields CDR1 SGHVS and CDR2 FNYEAQ. Unique molecular identifiers were incorporated into the prepared TCRbeta library. MiXCR, run by TCRdb on the PCR reads, gives a single entry per CDR3 protein. The sample includes approximately 510,000 distinct CDR3 sequences, 15% to 20% of them seen just once. This sample is part of a study of T-cell reconstitution after alpha-beta-depleted transplantation in children. This TCR was sampled from a human donor who donated a stem cell graft to a child with acute lymphoblastic leukemia. The chain is built from TRBV7-6 and TRBJ1-5; D is unclear. Here the sequenced sample was PBMCs from the stem cell graft donor, taken from the stem cell graft. The CDR3, as DNA: TGTGCCAGCAGCTTAGCCATGCAAGGGAACCCTCAGCCCCAGCATTTT. Amino acids: CASSLAMQGNPQPQHF.